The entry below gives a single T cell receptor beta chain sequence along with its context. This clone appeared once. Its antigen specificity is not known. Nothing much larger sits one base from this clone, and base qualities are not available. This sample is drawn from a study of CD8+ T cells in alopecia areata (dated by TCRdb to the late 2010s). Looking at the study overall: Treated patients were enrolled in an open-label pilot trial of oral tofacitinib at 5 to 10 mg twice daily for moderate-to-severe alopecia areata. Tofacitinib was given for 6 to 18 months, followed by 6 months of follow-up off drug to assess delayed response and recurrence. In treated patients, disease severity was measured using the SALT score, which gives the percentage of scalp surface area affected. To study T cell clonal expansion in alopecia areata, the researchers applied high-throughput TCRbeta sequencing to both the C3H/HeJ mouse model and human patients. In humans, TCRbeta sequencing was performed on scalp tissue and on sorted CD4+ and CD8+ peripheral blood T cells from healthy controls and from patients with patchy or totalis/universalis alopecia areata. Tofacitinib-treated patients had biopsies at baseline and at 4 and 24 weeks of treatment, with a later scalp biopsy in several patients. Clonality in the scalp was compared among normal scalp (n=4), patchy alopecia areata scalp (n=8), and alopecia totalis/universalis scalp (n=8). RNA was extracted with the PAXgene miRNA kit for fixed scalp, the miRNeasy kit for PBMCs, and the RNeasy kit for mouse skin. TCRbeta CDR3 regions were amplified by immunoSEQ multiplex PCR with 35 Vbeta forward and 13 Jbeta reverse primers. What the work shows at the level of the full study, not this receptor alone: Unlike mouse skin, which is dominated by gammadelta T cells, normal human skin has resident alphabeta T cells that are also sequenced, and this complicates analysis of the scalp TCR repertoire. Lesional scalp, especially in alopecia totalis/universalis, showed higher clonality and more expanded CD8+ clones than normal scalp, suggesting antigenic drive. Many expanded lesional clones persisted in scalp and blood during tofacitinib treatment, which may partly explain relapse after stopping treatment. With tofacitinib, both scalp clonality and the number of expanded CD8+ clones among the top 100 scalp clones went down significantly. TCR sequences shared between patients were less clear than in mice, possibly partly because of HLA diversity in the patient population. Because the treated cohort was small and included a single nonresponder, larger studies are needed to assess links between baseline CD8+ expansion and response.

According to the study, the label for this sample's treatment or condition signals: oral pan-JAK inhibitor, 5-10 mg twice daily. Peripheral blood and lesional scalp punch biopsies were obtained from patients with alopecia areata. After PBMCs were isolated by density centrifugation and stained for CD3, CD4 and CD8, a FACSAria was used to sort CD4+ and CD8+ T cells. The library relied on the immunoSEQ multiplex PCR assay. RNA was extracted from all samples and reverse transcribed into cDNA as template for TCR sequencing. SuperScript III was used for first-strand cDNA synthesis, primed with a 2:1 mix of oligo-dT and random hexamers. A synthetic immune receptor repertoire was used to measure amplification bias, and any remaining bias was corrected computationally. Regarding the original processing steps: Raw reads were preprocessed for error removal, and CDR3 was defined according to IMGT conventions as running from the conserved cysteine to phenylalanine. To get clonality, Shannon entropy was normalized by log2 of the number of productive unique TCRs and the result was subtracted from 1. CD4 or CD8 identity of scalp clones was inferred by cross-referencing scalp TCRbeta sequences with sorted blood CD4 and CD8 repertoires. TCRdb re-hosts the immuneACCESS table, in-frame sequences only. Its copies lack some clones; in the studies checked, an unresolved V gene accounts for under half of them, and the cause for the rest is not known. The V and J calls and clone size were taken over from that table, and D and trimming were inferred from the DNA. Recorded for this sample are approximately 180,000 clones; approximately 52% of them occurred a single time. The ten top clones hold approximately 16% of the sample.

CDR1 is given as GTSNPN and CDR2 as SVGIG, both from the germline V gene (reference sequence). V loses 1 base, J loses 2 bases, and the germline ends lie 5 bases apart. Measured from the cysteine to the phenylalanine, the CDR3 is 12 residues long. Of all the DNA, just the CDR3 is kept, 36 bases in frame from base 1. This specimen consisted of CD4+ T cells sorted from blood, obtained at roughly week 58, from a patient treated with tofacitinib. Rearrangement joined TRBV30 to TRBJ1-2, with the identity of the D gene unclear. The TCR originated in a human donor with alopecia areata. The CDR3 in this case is CAWSERNYGYTF. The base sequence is TGTGCCTGGAGTGAGAGGAACTATGGCTACACCTTC.